There are a few counts of the clone carrying this T cell receptor (beta chain). The CDR3 covers 14 residues. Germline CDR1 is SGHTS and CDR2 is YDEGEE. V gave up 4 bases and J gave up 5 bases, with 13 bases separating them. MiXCR, applied by TCRdb to the RT-PCR reads, yields one record per CDR3 protein. The sample contains 920,000 or so distinct CDR3 sequences, approximately 18% of which appear only once. This sample was taken from a study of patients and donors after allogeneic stem cell transplantation. The rearrangement joins TRBV5-8 to TRBJ2-1, with D possibly TRBD1 on 5 matching bases. This TCR was sampled from a human donor who was either an allogeneic HSCT recipient or a stem cell or donor lymphocyte infusion donor (not recorded which). It is not recorded whose cells these are; they may come from a transplant donor. Sequencing input: blood, either unsorted or a sorted T cell fraction (not recorded which). The CDR3 sequence: CASSRMGRNNEQFF. The CDR3 nucleotides read TGTGCCAGCAGCCGGATGGGGCGAAACAATGAGCAGTTCTTC.